This T cell receptor beta chain emerged from a study of blood T cell repertoires in COVID-19. Study as a whole: Both acute and convalescent COVID-19 samples were obtained from the United States, Italy and Spain. In each case, the material was cDNA or gDNA derived from T cells, B-cell-depleted T cells, or PBMCs.

Germline V gene lookup returns CDR1 SGHNT and CDR2 YYREEE (reference sequence). This CDR3 has 18 amino acids. Trimming at V came to 4 bases and at J to 0 bases, leaving 12 bases not matched to a gene. In the study's own analysis: Reference gene primer amplification yielded estimated nucleated cell counts. Libraries were prepared by immunoSEQ multiplex PCR; TCRdb keeps only in-frame clonotypes and omits some of them. That table is the source of V, J and clone size, and D and trimming were worked out from the DNA. Here the sample spans some 75,000 clones, 65% to 80% being singletons. This chain uses TRBV5-4 with TRBJ2-3; 9 nucleotides match TRBD1. The clonotype was recovered from a woman aged 80 or over with active or convalescent COVID-19. Sequenced input: peripheral blood. CDR3 nucleotides: TGTGCCAGCAGCCCACCCGGGACAGGGAAGGGGAGCACAGATACGCAGTATTTT. This sequence encodes CASSPPGTGKGSTDTQYF.